This entry lists 25 T cell receptor beta chains sequenced from one sample in a study of blood T cell repertoires in COVID-19. The method was immunoSEQ multiplex PCR; TCRdb's version includes in-frame clones alone and lacks a portion of them. The sample has about 230,000 clones, approximately 82% seen once. Input material: peripheral blood. Receptor source: a woman in her 70s with active or convalescent COVID-19.

This rearrangement joins TRBV5-4 to TRBJ1-4; TRBD1 might be the D (6 bases). CDR1 is SGHNT and CDR2 is YYREEE in the germline V gene (reference sequence). This CDR3 has 14 amino acids. V was shortened by 0 bases and J by 5 bases, with 8 bases between the two germline ends. DNA for the CDR3: TGTGCCAGCAGCTTGGGAACAGGGAATGAAAAACTGTTTTTT. Amino acids: CASSLGTGNEKLFF.

The chain recombines TRBV4-1 with TRBJ2-3; 10 nucleotides match TRBD2. The ends lost 0 bases at V and 0 bases at J; junction bases unmatched: 9. Germline V gives CDR1 MGHRA, CDR2 YSYEKL. The CDR3 contains 19 residues. The CDR3 DNA is TGCGCCAGCAGCCAAGAAACTTCTAGCGGGGGCCCGAGCACAGATACGCAGTATTTT. This encodes CASSQETSSGGPSTDTQYF.

This clone was counted once. The chain recombines TRBV18 with TRBJ1-3, with a possible D match to TRBD1 (6 bases). The CDR3 extends over 18 amino acids. Germline V lookup: CDR1 KGHSH, CDR2 LQKENI. V lost 1 base to trimming and J lost 2 bases, with 18 bases between them. Here the CDR3 reads CASSPLRSVGATGNTIYF. The DNA for the CDR3 is TGTGCCAGCTCACCACTTCGATCTGTGGGGGCCACTGGAAACACCATATATTTT.

This CDR3 is CASSYASGVYEEQYF. DNA of the CDR3: TGTGCCAGCAGTTACGCTAGCGGGGTTTACGAAGAGCAGTACTTC. The chain recombines TRBV6-5 with TRBJ2-7, with 9 positions matching TRBD2. The CDR3 is made up of 15 amino acids. With 2 bases clipped from V and 7 bases from J, the junction kept 9 bases outside the gene matches. Looked up from germline, CDR1 is MNHEY and CDR2 is SVGAGI.

The V gene is TRBV11-3, the J gene TRBJ2-3; 7 positions match TRBD2. The junction had 5 bases not matched to a gene; V was cut back by 1 base and J by 4 bases. CDR3 length: 15 amino acids. From germline, CDR1 is SGHNT and CDR2 YENEEA. The CDR3 reads CASSLGTGGSDTQYF. The CDR3 coding sequence is TGTGCCAGCAGCTTAGGGACGGGAGGCTCAGATACGCAGTATTTT.

V usage is TRBV19 and J usage is TRBJ1-2, with TRBD1 matching over 9 bases. With V trimmed by 7 bases and J by 4 bases, 10 bases remained unmatched. The CDR3 sequence is 15 residues long. Looked up from germline, CDR1 is LNHDA and CDR2 is SQIVND (reference sequence). The CDR3 is CASTPSGQGTYGYTF. CDR3 nucleotides: TGTGCCAGTACCCCCTCGGGACAGGGAACCTATGGCTACACCTTC.

The CDR3 protein is CASSAFRADTQYF. CDR3 coding DNA: TGTGCCAGCAGCGCATTCAGGGCAGATACGCAGTATTTT. This rearrangement joins TRBV11-2 to TRBJ2-3; the D gene is possibly TRBD1 (5 bases). Trimming pared 5 bases from V and 4 bases from J, leaving 10 bases between. The CDR3 is 13 residues long. Germline V gene data show CDR1 as SGHAT and CDR2 as FQNNGV.

A single count supports this clone. V is TRBV3-1 (or the pseudogene TRBV3-2) and J is TRBJ2-7; a possible D gene is TRBD2 (6 bases). The germline CDR1 and CDR2 sequences are LGHDT and YNNKEL (reference sequence). This CDR3 has 14 amino acids. V was pared by 1 base and J by 3 bases, with 10 bases between. The CDR3 DNA sequence: TGTGCCAGCAGCCAAGTCGCGGAGGGCTACGAGCAGTACTTC. Its protein product is CASSQVAEGYEQYF.

The chain combines TRBV4-1 with TRBJ2-7, with D hard to call. Between the trimmed V and J ends, which lost 1 base and 3 bases, there was a span of 7 bases. This CDR3 spans 13 amino acids. Germline V gives CDR1 MGHRA, CDR2 YSYEKL. The CDR3 region is CASSQVEVYEQYF. The CDR3 DNA reads as TGCGCCAGCAGCCAAGTCGAGGTCTACGAGCAGTACTTC.

The genes are TRBV5-1 and TRBJ1-2, with D maybe TRBD1 (6 bases). V shed 0 bases and J shed 4 bases, with 10 bases lying between them. This CDR3 comprises 14 residues. CDR1 is SGHRS and CDR2 is YFSETQ in the germline V gene. CDR3 DNA: TGCGCCAGCAGCTTGGAGGGGGGGCCCTATGGCTACACCTTC. It yields the protein CASSLEGGPYGYTF.

This clone has more than one count but fewer than ten. This chain uses TRBV5-6 with TRBJ1-5; no definite D call. Between the trimmed V and J ends, which lost 3 bases and 5 bases, there was a span of 9 bases. This CDR3 region has 13 residues. Germline-derived CDR1 and CDR2 are SGHDT and YYEEEE. DNA of the CDR3: TGTGCCAGCAGCTCCGCACCAGATCAGCCCCAGCATTTT. This sequence encodes CASSSAPDQPQHF. The complete variable domain, with remaining parts taken from reference TRBV5-6 and TRBJ1-5, reads DAGVTQSPTHLIKTRGQQVTLRCSPKSGHDTVSWYQQALGQGPQFIFQYYEEEERQRGNFPDRFSGHQFPNYSSELNVNALLLGDSALYLCASSSAPDQPQHFGDGTRLSIL.

V is TRBV7-3 and J is TRBJ2-7, with 8 nucleotides matching TRBD1. Germline CDR1 is SGHTA and CDR2 is FQGTGA. J was trimmed by 2 bases and V by 5 bases; bases with no gene match: 8. The CDR3 totals 15 residues. CDR3 sequence: CASSPGQGLTYEQYF. CDR3 in DNA: TGTGCCAGCAGCCCTGGACAGGGCCTCACCTACGAGCAGTACTTC.

The chain combines TRBV6-5 with TRBJ2-7; 10 bases line up with TRBD2. The CDR3 runs 14 residues. The trim removed 5 bases at V and 3 bases at J, leaving 4 bases unmatched. The germline V gene encodes CDR1 MNHEY and CDR2 SVGAGI. CDR3 region: CASSRTSGRYEQYF. DNA for the CDR3: TGTGCCAGCAGTCGGACTAGCGGTCGCTACGAGCAGTACTTC.

This CDR3 reads CASSLWGTGVNQPQHF. CDR3 DNA: TGTGCCAGCAGCTTGTGGGGGACAGGGGTCAATCAGCCCCAGCATTTT. J is TRBJ1-5 and V is TRBV5-8, with 10 bases fitting TRBD1. Germline V gene lookup returns CDR1 SGHTS and CDR2 YDEGEE. The CDR3 spans 16 residues. V was clipped by 1 base and J by 3 bases; unmatched bases: 4.

The CDR3 nucleotides are TGTGCCTGGAGTACCAGGGGCGAACGGCCCCAGCATTTT. Protein: CAWSTRGERPQHF. The rearrangement uses TRBV30 and TRBJ1-5, with a tentative D call TRBD1 (6 bases). The V gene's germline CDR1 is GTSNPN and CDR2 SVGIG (reference sequence). CDR3 length equals 13 residues. Trimming took off 2 bases at V and 9 bases at J, with 14 bases between the two ends.

This rearrangement joins TRBV19 to TRBJ1-6; a weak D match, TRBD1 (5 bases). V was clipped by 9 bases and J by 3 bases, with 12 bases between them. The CDR3 has 14 residues. Germline CDR1 and CDR2: LNHDA and SQIVND (reference sequence). CDR3: CASRGGIYNSPLHF. The CDR3 nucleotides are TGTGCCAGCCGCGGGGGAATCTATAATTCACCCCTCCACTTT. The full variable domain, its missing parts supplied by reference TRBV19 and TRBJ1-6, is DGGITQSPKYLFRKEGQNVTLSCEQNLNHDAMYWYRQDPGQGLRLIYYSQIVNDFQKGDIAEGYSVSREKKESFPLTVTSAQKNPTAFYLCASRGGIYNSPLHFGNGTRLTVT.

The V call is TRBV2, the J call TRBJ1-1, with TRBD1 identical over 7 bases. Germline trimming cut 5 bases from V and 5 bases from J; bases unmatched to any gene: 8. The germline V gene encodes CDR1 SNHLY and CDR2 FYNNEI. The CDR3 extends over 14 amino acids. CDR3 amino acids: CASSPQGMGTEAFF. CDR3 sequence (DNA): TGTGCCAGCAGTCCACAGGGGATGGGGACTGAAGCTTTCTTT.

The CDR3 region is CASGGQGITEAFF. DNA of the CDR3: TGTGCCAGCGGTGGACAGGGGATCACTGAAGCTTTCTTT. The V and J genes are TRBV28 and TRBJ1-1; 9 nucleotides align to TRBD1. Germline V gene lookup returns CDR1 MDHEN and CDR2 SYDVKM. V shed 8 bases and J 4 bases; nucleotides not matched to a gene: 5. The CDR3 is 13 amino acids.

The chain employs TRBV19 and TRBJ1-5, with D hard to call. This CDR3 region has 14 residues. V was cut by 6 bases and J by 0 bases, with 9 bases left in between. Germline CDR1 reads LNHDA; CDR2 reads SQIVND (reference sequence). CDR3 in amino acids: CASRGSSSNQPQHF. The DNA of the CDR3 is TGTGCCAGTAGGGGGAGCAGTAGCAATCAGCCCCAGCATTTT.

This clone appeared a single time. The chain is built from TRBV3-1 (or the pseudogene TRBV3-2) and TRBJ1-5; the match to TRBD1 covers 7 bases. CDR3 length: 16 residues. In germline, CDR1 is LGHDT, CDR2 YNNKEL (reference sequence). The V segment lost 0 bases and the J segment 4 bases; nucleotides outside the gene matches: 6. In DNA, the CDR3 is TGTGCCAGCAGCCAAGATCCGGACAGGCCGAATCAGCCCCAGCATTTT. It encodes CASSQDPDRPNQPQHF.

The genes are TRBV2 and TRBJ2-4; 8 bases map to TRBD1. V trimming: 11 bases; J trimming: 5 bases; junction bases outside the gene matches: 5. The CDR3 is 12 amino acids. CDR1 and CDR2 from the germline V gene are SNHLY and FYNNEI. For the CDR3, the DNA is TGTGCCGGTAGGGACAGGCAAAACATTCAGTACTTC. This gives the protein CAGRDRQNIQYF.

The chain employs TRBV7-2 and TRBJ1-2; maybe TRBD1 (5 bases). The length of the CDR3 is 15 residues. The germline gives CDR1 SGHTA, CDR2 FQGNSA. V lost 3 bases to trimming and J lost 6 bases, with 17 bases between them. CDR3 DNA sequence: TGTGCCAGCAGCTTGGGGGGTCGGGCAGGGCATGGCTACACCTTC. It translates to CASSLGGRAGHGYTF.

This clone was picked up a small number of times. The V gene is TRBV28, the J gene TRBJ1-5; D is undetermined. Between the trimmed V and J ends, which lost 1 base and 0 bases, there was a span of 13 bases. The CDR3 extends over 17 amino acids. Germline CDR1 is MDHEN and CDR2 is SYDVKM. DNA of the CDR3: TGTGCCAGCAGTTTATCCTTGGGCAGGAATAGCAATCAGCCCCAGCATTTT. Protein: CASSLSLGRNSNQPQHF. The full variable domain, its missing parts supplied by reference TRBV28 and TRBJ1-5, is DVKVTQSSRYLVKRTGEKVFLECVQDMDHENMFWYRQDPGLGLRLIYFSYDVKMKEKGDIPEGYSVSREKKERFSLILESASTNQTSMYLCASSLSLGRNSNQPQHFGDGTRLSIL.

The chain joins TRBV27 to TRBJ1-5, with a possible D match to TRBD1 (5 bases). Germline V gives CDR1 MNHEY, CDR2 SMNVEV (reference sequence). CDR3 length: 14 amino acids. V lost 5 bases to trimming and J lost 2 bases, with 10 bases between them. CDR3 in DNA: TGTGCCAGCAGTGTTTTACAGGGCAATCAGCCCCAGCATTTT. This codes for CASSVLQGNQPQHF.

The J gene is TRBJ2-5, the V gene TRBV7-2; D is uncertain. CDR1 SGHTA and CDR2 FQGNSA come from the germline V gene. The CDR3 has 13 residues. With 8 bases removed from V and 0 bases from J, the gap between germline ends came to 10 bases. This CDR3 reads CASARSYQETQYF. CDR3 nucleotides: TGTGCCAGCGCTAGGTCGTACCAAGAGACCCAGTACTTC.